This TCR beta chain derives from a study of T-cell reconstitution after alpha-beta-depleted transplantation in children. Preparation of the TCRbeta library involved a method that used unique molecular identifiers. TCRdb re-called the PCR reads with MiXCR, one entry per CDR3 protein. This sample carries some 490,000 distinct CDR3 sequences, approximately 12% of them seen once, and the ten largest clones take about 5.4%. CDR3 size: 13 residues. V gave up 5 bases and J gave up 5 bases, with 12 bases separating them. From germline, CDR1 is MNHEY and CDR2 SMNVEV (reference sequence). The sequenced sample was PBMCs from the stem cell graft donor, obtained from the stem cell graft. V usage is TRBV27 and J usage is TRBJ2-5; a weak D match, TRBD2 (6 bases). The sequence was obtained from a human donor who donated a stem cell graft to a child with combined immunodeficiency. The CDR3 DNA follows: TGTGCCAGCAGTATGACTAGTGGGGAGACCCAGTACTTC. Translated, it gives CASSMTSGETQYF.